These 15 T cell receptor beta chains share one sample of origin, sequenced in a study of blood T cell repertoires in COVID-19. Generated by immunoSEQ multiplex PCR, the TCRdb table keeps only in-frame clones and is missing some. The sample yields approximately 130,000 clones, approximately 84% seen once. The specimen was peripheral blood. The receptors come from a human donor in a cohort sampled during active COVID-19.

The genes are TRBV25-1 and TRBJ2-3, with D uncertain. Trimming took 2 bases from V and 4 from J, leaving 10 bases between them. The CDR3 is made up of 14 amino acids. Per germline, CDR1 MGHDK and CDR2 SYGVNS. The chain's CDR3 is CASSEPARSDTQYF. CDR3 nucleotides: TGTGCCAGCAGTGAACCCGCCAGATCAGATACGCAGTATTTT.

The chain's CDR3 is CASSYSGRQGDGYTF. The CDR3 nucleotides read TGTGCCAGCAGTTACTCGGGGAGGCAGGGGGATGGCTACACCTTC. The V and J genes are TRBV6-6 and TRBJ1-2; the match to TRBD1 covers 7 bases. CDR1 and CDR2 (germline): MNHNY, SVGAGI (reference sequence). The V and J ends lost 0 bases and 6 bases, in that order; junction bases with no gene match: 7. The CDR3 consists of 15 residues.

The rearrangement uses TRBV27 and TRBJ1-1; TRBD1 matches at 7 bases. J gave up 4 bases and V 2 bases, and 4 bases lay outside the gene matches. Germline V gives CDR1 MNHEY, CDR2 SMNVEV (reference sequence). This CDR3 is built from 14 residues. The CDR3 region is CASSLPGQSTEAFF. Written as DNA, the CDR3 is TGTGCCAGCAGTTTACCGGGACAGAGCACTGAAGCTTTCTTT.

The chain joins TRBV27 to TRBJ2-1, with 9 bases lining up with TRBD1. Germline CDR1 MNHEY, CDR2 SMNVEV (reference sequence). This CDR3 has 14 residues. The V gene end was trimmed by 5 bases and the J gene end by 8 bases; junction bases not matched to a gene: 7. CDR3 coding DNA: TGTGCCAGCAGTACCGGGACAGGGTTTGATGAGCAGTTCTTC. It translates to CASSTGTGFDEQFF.

This chain uses TRBV4-1 with TRBJ1-5; 9 bases match TRBD1. Trimming cost V 1 base and J 0 bases; bases outside gene matches: 10. Germline CDR1 and CDR2: MGHRA and YSYEKL. This CDR3 is built from 19 residues. CDR3 loop: CASSQVGQGSQYSNQPQHF. DNA of the CDR3: TGCGCCAGCAGCCAAGTGGGACAGGGCAGCCAGTATAGCAATCAGCCCCAGCATTTT.

The chain is built from TRBV5-1 and TRBJ2-1; 7 bases line up with TRBD1. Per the germline V gene, CDR1 is SGHRS and CDR2 is YFSETQ. The CDR3 totals 16 residues. The J segment lost 3 bases and the V segment lost 4 bases, leaving 10 bases of the junction unmatched. CDR3 amino acids: CASSPQHRDSYNEQFF. The CDR3 bases are TGCGCCAGCAGCCCACAACACCGGGACAGCTACAATGAGCAGTTCTTC. The full variable domain, with the rest looked up from reference TRBV5-1 and TRBJ2-1, is KAGVTQTPRYLIKTRGQQVTLSCSPISGHRSVSWYQQTPGQGLQFLFEYFSETQRNKGNFPGRFSGRQFSNSRSEMNVSTLELGDSALYLCASSPQHRDSYNEQFFGPGTRLTVL.

The CDR3 DNA sequence: TGTGCCAGCAGTTTTTCTAGCGGGGGACCAGATACGCAGTATTTT. Its protein is CASSFSSGGPDTQYF. The chain uses TRBV27 and TRBJ2-3, with TRBD2 matching 10 bases. The CDR3 is 15 residues long. Trimming cost V 3 bases and J 4 bases; bases outside gene matches: 4. Per germline, CDR1 MNHEY and CDR2 SMNVEV (reference sequence).

This chain uses TRBV10-1 with TRBJ2-5; 11 bases agree with TRBD2. This CDR3 region has 16 residues. Germline CDR1 reads WNHNN; CDR2 reads SYGVQD (reference sequence). V trimming: 4 bases; J trimming: 2 bases; junction bases outside the gene matches: 6. In DNA form, the CDR3 reads TGCGCCAGCAGTGCCGGGCTAGCGGGGGGACAAGAGACCCAGTACTTC. Translating gives CASSAGLAGGQETQYF.

The chain couples TRBV7-8 to TRBJ1-2; D might be TRBD1 (6 bases). Trimming shortened V by 5 bases and J by 5 bases, and 18 bases separated the two germline ends. CDR1 is SGHVS and CDR2 is FQNEAQ in the germline V gene. This CDR3 is built from 15 residues. The CDR3 DNA reads as TGTGCCAGCAGCCCCCGGACAGCGGGACCGTATGGCTACACCTTC. Translation: CASSPRTAGPYGYTF.

The chain has TRBV19 and TRBJ1-5; D is unresolved. The CDR3 contains 14 residues. The germline V gene has CDR1 LNHDA and CDR2 SQIVND (reference sequence). The V end lost 3 bases, the J end lost 5 bases, and 11 bases lay between the germline ends. For the CDR3, the DNA is TGTGCCAGTAGTATGAACCGGAGGGATCAGCCCCAGCATTTT. Translation: CASSMNRRDQPQHF.

This rearrangement joins TRBV2 to TRBJ2-5; TRBD2 is a possible D gene (5 bases). V was cut by 4 bases and J by 6 bases, with 12 bases left in between. The CDR3 runs 13 residues. Germline V gene lookup returns CDR1 SNHLY and CDR2 FYNNEI. The CDR3 coding sequence is TGTGCCAGCAGTGTGGAGGCCTTTAAGACCCAGTACTTC. Translated, it gives CASSVEAFKTQYF.

This clone was picked up a small number of times. The chain recombines TRBV2 with TRBJ2-1; possibly TRBD2 for D (5 bases). The ends were cut back, 6 bases at V and 5 bases at J, with 8 bases in the middle. From germline, CDR1 is SNHLY and CDR2 FYNNEI. The CDR3 spans 12 residues. CDR3 DNA: TGTGCCAGCAGAACGGGGAACAATGAGCAGTTCTTC. It translates to CASRTGNNEQFF.

J is TRBJ1-5 and V is TRBV6-5, with no clear D. Trimming shortened V by 9 bases and J by 7 bases, and 19 bases separated the two germline ends. CDR3 length equals 14 residues. CDR1 and CDR2 (germline): MNHEY, SVGAGI. The CDR3 loop is CASLRSLFQQPQHF. DNA of the CDR3: TGTGCCAGTCTCAGGTCCCTATTCCAGCAGCCCCAGCATTTT.

This clone was seen only a few times. The chain links TRBV12-3 or TRBV12-4 to TRBJ1-2; D is uncertain. The CDR3 totals 13 residues. V was cut by 5 bases and J by 8 bases, with 15 bases left in between. The CDR3 region has the DNA TGTGCCAGCAGTGTCATTGTGGGAGAAGGCTACACCTTC. This sequence encodes CASSVIVGEGYTF.

This clone appeared a single time. The J gene is TRBJ1-1, the V gene TRBV3-1 (or the pseudogene TRBV3-2); possibly TRBD1 for D (6 bases). The CDR3 has 12 residues. The V gene's germline CDR1 is LGHDT and CDR2 YNNKEL (reference sequence). The V gene lost 0 bases and the J gene lost 11 bases, with 10 bases spanning the gap. The CDR3 protein is CASSQERDTAFF. DNA for the CDR3: TGTGCCAGCAGCCAAGAAAGGGACACGGCTTTCTTT.